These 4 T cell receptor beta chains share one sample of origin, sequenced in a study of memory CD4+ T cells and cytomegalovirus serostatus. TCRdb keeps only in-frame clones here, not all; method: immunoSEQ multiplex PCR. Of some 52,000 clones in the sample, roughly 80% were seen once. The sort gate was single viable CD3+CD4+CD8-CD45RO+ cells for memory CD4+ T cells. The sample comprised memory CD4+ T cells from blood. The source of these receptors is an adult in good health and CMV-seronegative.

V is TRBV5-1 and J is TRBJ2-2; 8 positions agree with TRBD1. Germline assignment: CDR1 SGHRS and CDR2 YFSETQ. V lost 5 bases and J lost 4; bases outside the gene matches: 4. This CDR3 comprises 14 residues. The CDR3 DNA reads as TGCGCCAGCAGACGCACAGGGGGCACCGGGGAGCTGTTTTTT. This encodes CASRRTGGTGELFF.

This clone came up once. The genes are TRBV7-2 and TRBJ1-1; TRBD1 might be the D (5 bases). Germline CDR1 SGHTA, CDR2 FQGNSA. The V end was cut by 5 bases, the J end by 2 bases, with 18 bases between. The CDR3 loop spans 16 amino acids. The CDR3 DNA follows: TGTGCCAGCAGCCCATTCCCGCGGGACTTCAACACTGAAGCTTTCTTT. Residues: CASSPFPRDFNTEAFF.

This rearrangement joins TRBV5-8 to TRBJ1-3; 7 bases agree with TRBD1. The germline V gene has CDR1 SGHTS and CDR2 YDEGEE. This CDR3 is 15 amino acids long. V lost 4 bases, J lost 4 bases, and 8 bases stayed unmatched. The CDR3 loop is CASSQDRVEGNTIYF. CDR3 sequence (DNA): TGTGCCAGCAGCCAAGACAGGGTAGAGGGAAACACCATATATTTT.

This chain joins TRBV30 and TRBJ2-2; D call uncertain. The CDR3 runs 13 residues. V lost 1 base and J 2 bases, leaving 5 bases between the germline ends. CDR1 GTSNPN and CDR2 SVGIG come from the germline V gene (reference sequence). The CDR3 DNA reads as TGTGCCTGGAGTGCCCCAAACACCGGGGAGCTGTTTTTT. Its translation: CAWSAPNTGELFF.